The 14 T cell receptor beta chains below come from one sample, sequenced in a study of naive and memory T cell subsets. An oligonucleotide containing a UMI was ligated to the 3' end of TCR cDNA. Ligated cDNA underwent four rounds of PCR with nested alpha and beta constant region primers and SP2. MiXCR, applied by TCRdb to the 5' RACE reads, yields one record per CDR3 protein. The table shows over 45,000 distinct CDR3 sequences, with around 8% occurring only once. The receptors shown here come from a female donor in good health.

The V gene is TRBV20-1, the J gene TRBJ1-5, with a possible D match to TRBD1 (5 bases). CDR1 and CDR2 from the germline V gene are DFQATT and SNEGSKA (reference sequence). The V and J ends lost 6 bases and 0 bases respectively, with 12 bases between them. The CDR3 has 14 amino acids. CDR3 sequence: CSAGDRYSNQPQHF. In DNA, the CDR3 is TGCAGTGCGGGCGACAGATATAGCAATCAGCCCCAGCATTTT.

This clonotype was seen repeatedly, ten times or more. The chain links TRBV5-1 to TRBJ1-1, with no clear D. The CDR3 extends over 12 amino acids. V shed 4 bases and J shed 6 bases, with 10 bases lying between them. Looked up from germline, CDR1 is SGHRS and CDR2 is YFSETQ. In DNA form, the CDR3 reads TGCGCCAGCAGCAGTGGCGTCGCTGAAGCTTTCTTT. Its translation: CASSSGVAEAFF. Full variable domain (remainder filled in from reference TRBV5-1 and TRBJ1-1): KAGVTQTPRYLIKTRGQQVTLSCSPISGHRSVSWYQQTPGQGLQFLFEYFSETQRNKGNFPGRFSGRQFSNSRSEMNVSTLELGDSALYLCASSSGVAEAFFGQGTRLTVV.

This clonotype was seen only a few times. CDR3 bases: TGCAGCGTCCGCCCCAACTCCTACGAGCAGTACTTC. Translating gives CSVRPNSYEQYF. The rearrangement uses TRBV29-1 and TRBJ2-7; no definite D call. This CDR3 has 12 amino acids. V shed 6 bases and J shed 0 bases, with 9 bases lying between them. Germline V gene sequence: CDR1 SQVTM, CDR2 ANQGSEA.

This chain joins TRBV5-4 and TRBJ2-2; D is ambiguous. The CDR3 extends over 15 amino acids. Germline loops: CDR1 SGHNT, CDR2 YYREEE (reference sequence). Trimming pared 0 bases from V and 3 bases from J, leaving 9 bases between. CDR3 sequence (DNA): TGTGCCAGCAGCTTGGGCGGAGATTACACCGGGGAGCTGTTTTTT. This sequence encodes CASSLGGDYTGELFF.

The sample holds many counts of this clonotype. This chain connects TRBV25-1 to TRBJ1-2; no clear D. Looked up from germline, CDR1 is MGHDK and CDR2 is SYGVNS. V lost 4 bases and J 3 bases, leaving 9 bases between the germline ends. This CDR3 has 13 amino acids. Here the CDR3 DNA reads TGTGCCAGCAGTGTGGGGATCGACTATGGCTACACCTTC. Encoded protein: CASSVGIDYGYTF.

This clonotype was counted a few times. The V and J genes are TRBV11-2 and TRBJ1-4, with D possibly TRBD1 on 6 matching bases. Germline CDR1 SGHAT, CDR2 FQNNGV. The CDR3 loop spans 13 amino acids. V was pared by 5 bases and J by 11 bases, with 15 bases between. DNA of the CDR3: TGTGCCAGCAGCCCCCAGGGGTTGTATAAACTGTTTTTT. Its protein is CASSPQGLYKLFF.

The table lists this clonotype with many counts. This chain links TRBV5-1 with TRBJ1-6; D ambiguous. The V end was cut by 1 base, the J end by 10 bases, with 12 bases between. Germline V gene sequence: CDR1 SGHRS, CDR2 YFSETQ. The CDR3 spans 14 residues. CDR3 nucleotides: TGCGCCAGCAGCTTGATATCGGACGACTCACCCCTCCACTTT. It encodes CASSLISDDSPLHF.

This clonotype ranks as medium-sized. The V and J genes are TRBV12-3 or TRBV12-4 and TRBJ1-2; 8 bases are shared with TRBD1. The V and J ends lost 2 bases and 8 bases, in that order; junction bases with no gene match: 4. This CDR3 spans 13 amino acids. The CDR3 region is CASSLQGAYGYTF. Written as DNA, the CDR3 is TGTGCCAGCAGTTTACAGGGGGCATACGGCTACACCTTC.

This clonotype came up many times. The V call is TRBV4-1, the J call TRBJ1-5, with D perhaps matching TRBD1 (6 bases). Germline CDR1 reads MGHRA; CDR2 reads YSYEKL. The CDR3 has 18 amino acids. Trimming removed 0 bases from V and 0 bases from J, with 15 bases in between. In DNA form, the CDR3 reads TGCGCCAGCAGCCAAGATATGCAGGGGTCCTATAGCAATCAGCCCCAGCATTTT. Protein: CASSQDMQGSYSNQPQHF.

The V gene is TRBV7-2, the J gene TRBJ2-1; D is possibly TRBD1 or TRBD2 (7 bases each). CDR1 is SGHTA and CDR2 is FQGNSA in the germline V gene. Deletions cut 1 base from V and 7 bases from J, with 17 bases between. This CDR3 contains 16 residues. The CDR3 here is CASSLGGGRGKNEQFF. As DNA, the CDR3 is TGTGCCAGCAGCTTAGGGGGGGGCAGGGGGAAGAATGAGCAGTTCTTC.

This clonotype was observed at least ten times. Here the CDR3 DNA reads TGTGCCAGCACCCGGACAGGGCAAGAGACCCAGTACTTC. It specifies CASTRTGQETQYF. The V gene is TRBV5-6, the J gene TRBJ2-5; TRBD1 agrees at 8 bases. Trimming cost V 6 bases and J 2 bases; bases outside gene matches: 3. The germline V gene encodes CDR1 SGHDT and CDR2 YYEEEE. The CDR3 totals 13 residues.

This clonotype was observed a few times. The CDR3 DNA reads TGTGCCAGCAGCTTGTGGGCTACCTCAACAGATACGCAGTATTTT. Translation gives CASSLWATSTDTQYF. V is TRBV5-6 and J is TRBJ2-3; D is unclear. The V and J ends lost 1 base and 3 bases respectively, with 12 bases between them. Germline V gene lookup returns CDR1 SGHDT and CDR2 YYEEEE. The CDR3 is made up of 15 amino acids. Full variable domain (outside the CDR3, taken from reference TRBV5-6 and TRBJ2-3): DAGVTQSPTHLIKTRGQQVTLRCSPKSGHDTVSWYQQALGQGPQFIFQYYEEEERQRGNFPDRFSGHQFPNYSSELNVNALLLGDSALYLCASSLWATSTDTQYFGPGTRLTVL.

V and J are TRBV20-1 and TRBJ1-1; 8 bases fit TRBD1. In germline, CDR1 is DFQATT, CDR2 SNEGSKA (reference sequence). There are 17 residues in the CDR3. The J segment lost 2 bases and the V segment lost 4 bases, leaving 15 bases of the junction unmatched. As DNA, the CDR3 is TGCAGTGCTACCGCCAGGGGGCGCGGTCGCTCTAACACTGAAGCTTTCTTT. This codes for CSATARGRGRSNTEAFF.

In this sample, this clonotype turned up a few times. This chain uses TRBV27 with TRBJ2-1, with no clear D. V gave up 0 bases and J gave up 4 bases, with 4 bases separating them. This CDR3 is built from 13 residues. Germline V CDR1 and CDR2: MNHEY, SMNVEV (reference sequence). The CDR3 bases are TGTGCCAGCAGTTTATCGCTTTACAATGAGCAGTTCTTC. It specifies CASSLSLYNEQFF.